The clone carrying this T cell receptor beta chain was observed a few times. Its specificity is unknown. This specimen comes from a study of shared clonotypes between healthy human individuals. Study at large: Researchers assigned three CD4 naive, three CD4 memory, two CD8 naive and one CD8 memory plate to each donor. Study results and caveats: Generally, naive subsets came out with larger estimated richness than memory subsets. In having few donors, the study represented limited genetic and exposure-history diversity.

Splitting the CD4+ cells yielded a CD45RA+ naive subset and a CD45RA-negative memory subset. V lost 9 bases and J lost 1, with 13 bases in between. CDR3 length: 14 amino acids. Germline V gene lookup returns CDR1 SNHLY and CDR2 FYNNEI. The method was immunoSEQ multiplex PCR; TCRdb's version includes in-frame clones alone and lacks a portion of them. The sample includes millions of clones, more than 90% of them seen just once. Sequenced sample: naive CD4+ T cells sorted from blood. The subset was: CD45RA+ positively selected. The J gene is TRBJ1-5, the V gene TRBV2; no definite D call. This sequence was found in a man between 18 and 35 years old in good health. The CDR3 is CASSPDASNQPQHF. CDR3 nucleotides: TGTGCCAGTAGCCCGGACGCGAGCAATCAGCCCCAGCATTTT.